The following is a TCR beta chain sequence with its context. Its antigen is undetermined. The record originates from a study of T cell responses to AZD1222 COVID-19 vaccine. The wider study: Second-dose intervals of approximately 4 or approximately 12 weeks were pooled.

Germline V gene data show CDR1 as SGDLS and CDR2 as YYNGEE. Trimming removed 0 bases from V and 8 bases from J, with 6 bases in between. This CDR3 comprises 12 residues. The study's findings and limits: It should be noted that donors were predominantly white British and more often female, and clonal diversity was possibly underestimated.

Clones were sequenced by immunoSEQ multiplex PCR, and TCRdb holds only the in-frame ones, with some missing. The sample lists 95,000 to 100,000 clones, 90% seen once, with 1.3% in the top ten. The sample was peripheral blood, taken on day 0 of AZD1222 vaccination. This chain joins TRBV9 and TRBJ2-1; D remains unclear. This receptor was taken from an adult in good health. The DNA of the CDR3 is TGTGCCAGCAGCGTAGTAAGCCATGAGCAGTTCTTC. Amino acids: CASSVVSHEQFF.